The clone carrying this T cell receptor beta chain was seen just once. Its antigen is as yet unknown. The data derive from a study of OX40 agonist ivuxolimab in advanced cancers. Study summary: Dose-escalation patients had hepatocellular carcinoma, melanoma, renal cell or head and neck cancer. Study results and caveats: With doses of 0.1-3.0 mg/kg, partial responders showed among the lowest clonal expansion. At 0.1 to 3.0 mg/kg and by week 6, clonal expansion occurred in CD4+ and CD8+ blood T cells. CD4+ T cells averaged fewer expanded clones than CD8+ T cells.

Sequenced by immunoSEQ multiplex PCR; TCRdb stores in-frame clones only, minus some. In the table there are tens of thousands of clones, more than 70% of which are singletons. The V end was cut by 2 bases, the J end by 5 bases, with 16 bases between. Germline CDR1 is LNHNV and CDR2 is YYDKDF (reference sequence). This CDR3 region has 16 residues. This specimen was CD4+ or CD8+ T cells sorted from blood, taken in a trial of the OX40 agonist ivuxolimab. The V and J genes are TRBV15 and TRBJ2-1, with D maybe TRBD1 (6 bases). The TCR sequence derives from an adult with an advanced solid tumor such as melanoma, head and neck, liver or kidney cancer. CDR3 loop: CATSRWGLAVNNEQFF. The CDR3, as DNA: TGTGCCACCAGCAGATGGGGGCTAGCAGTTAACAATGAGCAGTTCTTC.